This T cell receptor (beta chain) appears in the sequencing data of a study of cytomegalovirus exposure and HLA in healthy donors. The primer mix had 60 Vbeta and 13 Jbeta primers. Using immunoSEQ multiplex PCR, the repertoire was profiled, and TCRdb retains in-frame clones only, with some absent. Among roughly 150,000 clones, 80% to 85% were seen once, and the ten largest hold roughly 1.2%. This clone has a handful of counts. Antigen: not known. Findings and caveats of the study: Being productive about 87% or about 30% of the time was typical of most TCR beta V segments in an earlier analysis.

The CDR3 has 13 residues. CDR1 MNHNS and CDR2 SASEGT come from the germline V gene. Trimming pared 4 bases from V and 8 bases from J, leaving 14 bases between. This clonotype was obtained from a female donor in good health and CMV-seronegative. Input material: PBMCs. The chain has TRBV6-1 and TRBJ1-1; D is unclear. This chain's CDR3 is CASSAPAETEAFF. As DNA, the CDR3 is TGTGCCAGCAGTGCGCCTGCTGAGACAGAAGCTTTCTTT.